This entry concerns a single T cell receptor beta chain. As yet, its antigen is unknown. Germline lookup yields CDR1 ENHRY and CDR2 SYGVKD. The V segment lost 7 bases and the J segment 8 bases; nucleotides outside the gene matches: 17. There are 17 residues in the CDR3. This sample was taken from a study of T-cell reconstitution after alpha-beta-depleted transplantation in children. During its preparation, the TCRbeta library received unique molecular identifiers. TCRdb re-called the PCR reads through MiXCR, storing one row per CDR3 protein. The sample has about 78,000 distinct CDR3 sequences, 13% to 15% seen once. Study results and caveats: Once a year had passed after transplant, T-cell counts and diversity came mostly from newly produced T cells. At around two months after transplant, the alpha-beta T cells were reportedly derived from several hundred expanded clones that came from non-depleted graft cells. Recipient T cells and thymic progenitors that survived gave rise to the high TCRbeta diversity observed at day 60 in some patients.

Sequences were derived from PBMCs, mostly from graft donor cells, sampled 180 days after TCRalphabeta/CD19-depleted stem cell transplant. The clonotype was recovered from a male patient aged 2-15 years who had a stem cell transplant for acute lymphoblastic leukemia, so the T cells may come from the graft donor. The chain joins TRBV10-3 to TRBJ2-1, with 10 bases aligning to TRBD2. For the CDR3, the DNA is TGTGCCATCATGGGAACTAGCGGGAAGAGACACAACTATGAGCAGTTCTTC. Protein sequence: CAIMGTSGKRHNYEQFF.